The 32 T cell receptor beta chains below were found in one sample sequenced in a study of blood T cell repertoires in COVID-19. Assay: immunoSEQ multiplex PCR; the TCRdb copy retains only in-frame clones and omits some. The sample has some 45,000 clones, about 83% seen once. Sequencing input: peripheral blood. These receptors all come from an elderly man in a cohort sampled during active COVID-19.

The sample holds a few counts of this clone. The chain recombines TRBV18 with TRBJ2-6; TRBD1 matches at 10 bases. Looked up from germline, CDR1 is KGHSH and CDR2 is LQKENI. The length of the CDR3 is 18 residues. J lost 4 bases, V lost 3 bases, and 9 bases had no gene match. As DNA, the CDR3 is TGTGCCAGCTCACCCCCCCCCGGGACAGGGGTCGGGGCCAACGTCCTGACTTTC. Residues: CASSPPPGTGVGANVLTF.

The chain carries TRBV5-1 and TRBJ1-1; no definite D call. CDR1 and CDR2 from the germline V gene are SGHRS and YFSETQ. Trimming stripped 4 bases from V and 4 bases from J, with 17 bases between. The CDR3 sequence is 15 residues long. For the CDR3, the DNA is TGCGCCAGCAGCCTAACGGAGGCACAGAGCACTGAAGCTTTCTTT. It codes for CASSLTEAQSTEAFF.

The chain uses TRBV19 and TRBJ1-1; D call uncertain. V lost 3 bases and J lost 1, with 6 bases in between. Germline V CDR1 and CDR2: LNHDA, SQIVND (reference sequence). The CDR3 consists of 13 residues. The CDR3 loop reads CASSITRNTEAFF. As DNA, the CDR3 is TGTGCCAGTAGTATCACCAGGAACACTGAAGCTTTCTTT.

The chain carries TRBV19 and TRBJ1-4, with D possibly TRBD1 on 6 matching bases. The CDR3 is made up of 16 amino acids. In germline, CDR1 is LNHDA, CDR2 SQIVND (reference sequence). Trimming left V 4 bases short and J 6 bases short, with 18 bases between. In DNA, the CDR3 is TGTGCCAGTAGTAACAAACAGGGCCGAAGAGATGAAAAACTGTTTTTT. This gives the protein CASSNKQGRRDEKLFF.

This clone was observed a handful of times. CDR3 DNA sequence: TGTGCCATCAGTGATCAAGGAGGGAGTCAGCCCCAGCATTTT. This gives the protein CAISDQGGSQPQHF. The chain recombines TRBV10-3 with TRBJ1-5, with D unclear. V gave up 3 bases and J gave up 6 bases, with 12 bases separating them. The germline gives CDR1 ENHRY, CDR2 SYGVKD. CDR3 length: 14 residues.

This clone turned up a few times. This sequence joins TRBV7-9 and TRBJ2-2; 8 bases are shared with TRBD2. CDR3 length: 16 residues. With 5 bases clipped from V and 1 base from J, the junction kept 6 bases outside the gene matches. Germline V gene lookup returns CDR1 SEHNR and CDR2 FQNEAQ (reference sequence). As DNA, the CDR3 is TGTGCCAGCAGCGTCACTAGCGGTTGGAACACCGGGGAGCTGTTTTTT. Protein: CASSVTSGWNTGELFF. Drawing the rest from reference TRBV7-9 and TRBJ2-2, the complete variable domain is DTGVSQNPRHKITKRGQNVTFRCDPISEHNRLYWYRQTLGQGPEFLTYFQNEAQLEKSRLLSDRFSAERPKGSFSTLEIQRTEQGDSAMYLCASSVTSGWNTGELFFGEGSRLTVL.

The genes are TRBV29-1 and TRBJ2-1; 7 positions agree with TRBD1. The J segment lost 7 bases and the V segment lost 6 bases, leaving 6 bases of the junction unmatched. The CDR3 is 12 residues long. Germline CDR1 and CDR2: SQVTM and ANQGSEA. The CDR3 sequence: CSVGKDRNEQFF. CDR3 sequence (DNA): TGCAGCGTAGGGAAGGACAGGAATGAGCAGTTCTTC.

This chain uses TRBV7-2 with TRBJ2-1; 9 bases agree with TRBD1. This CDR3 comprises 15 residues. Germline V CDR1 and CDR2: SGHTA, FQGNSA. Trimming removed 5 bases from V and 2 bases from J; junction bases left unmatched: 4. The CDR3 loop is CASSQQGAPYNEQFF. The CDR3 DNA follows: TGTGCCAGCAGCCAACAGGGGGCTCCCTACAATGAGCAGTTCTTC.

This rearrangement joins TRBV28 to TRBJ1-4; D call uncertain. The CDR3 has 12 amino acids. Per germline, CDR1 MDHEN and CDR2 SYDVKM. Trimming shortened V by 4 bases and J by 9 bases, and 9 bases separated the two germline ends. CDR3 region: CASSSGIKKLFF. The DNA of the CDR3 is TGTGCCAGCAGTTCCGGGATTAAAAAACTGTTTTTT.

The genes are TRBV28 and TRBJ2-5; a possible D gene is TRBD1 (5 bases). The CDR3 totals 14 residues. Trimming left V 6 bases short and J 5 bases short, with 16 bases between. Germline values: CDR1 MDHEN, CDR2 SYDVKM. CDR3 residues: CASSSHVGRETQYF. In nucleotides, the CDR3 is TGTGCCAGCAGCTCCCACGTGGGGCGGGAGACCCAGTACTTC.

CDR3 sequence reads: CASSQEDRGLTGELFF. CDR3 DNA: TGTGCCAGCAGCCAAGAGGACAGGGGGCTCACCGGGGAGCTGTTTTTT. J is TRBJ2-2 and V is TRBV3-1 (or the pseudogene TRBV3-2), with 11 bases identical to TRBD1. This CDR3 is 16 amino acids long. The ends lost 0 bases at V and 4 bases at J; junction bases unmatched: 1. Germline values: CDR1 LGHDT, CDR2 YNNKEL (reference sequence).

The V gene is TRBV3-1 (or the pseudogene TRBV3-2), the J gene TRBJ1-3, with 7 nucleotides matching TRBD1. The CDR3 loop spans 15 amino acids. Per the germline V gene, CDR1 is LGHDT and CDR2 is YNNKEL (reference sequence). V trimming: 0 bases; J trimming: 4 bases; junction bases outside the gene matches: 3. CDR3 sequence reads: CASSQESRGGNTIYF. The CDR3, as DNA: TGTGCCAGCAGCCAAGAAAGCAGGGGGGGAAACACCATATATTTT.

This CDR3 reads CASSWDSGQGQTQYF. The CDR3 coding sequence is TGCGCCAGCAGCTGGGACTCGGGACAGGGCCAGACCCAGTACTTC. This chain connects TRBV5-1 to TRBJ2-5; 9 bases match TRBD1. Unmatched junction bases numbered 9, after V lost 3 bases and J lost 6 bases. Germline CDR1 and CDR2: SGHRS and YFSETQ. The CDR3 has 15 residues.

This rearrangement joins TRBV27 to TRBJ1-2; TRBD1 is a possible D gene (5 bases). The germline V and J ends were trimmed by 2 bases and 8 bases, with 15 bases remaining between them. The CDR3 consists of 14 residues. Germline loops: CDR1 MNHEY, CDR2 SMNVEV (reference sequence). CDR3 amino acids: CASSLQGNRKGYTF. In DNA form, the CDR3 reads TGTGCCAGCAGTTTACAGGGAAATCGAAAAGGCTACACCTTC.

The count of this clone is one. The chain uses TRBV7-2 and TRBJ1-5, with D maybe TRBD1 (5 bases). Trimming left V 3 bases short and J 0 bases short, with 9 bases between. CDR1 is SGHTA, CDR2 FQGNSA, per germline. The CDR3 totals 15 residues. The CDR3 DNA is TGTGCCAGCAGCTTTCTAGGGGATAGCAATCAGCCCCAGCATTTT. Protein sequence: CASSFLGDSNQPQHF.

The rearrangement uses TRBV2 and TRBJ2-7; the D is unclear. The CDR3 consists of 12 residues. Germline V gives CDR1 SNHLY, CDR2 FYNNEI. Trimming stripped 6 bases from V and 3 bases from J, with 9 bases between. CDR3 amino acids: CASRPRIYEQYF. CDR3 nucleotide sequence: TGTGCCAGCAGGCCCAGAATCTACGAGCAGTACTTC. The full variable domain, with the rest looked up from reference TRBV2 and TRBJ2-7, is EPEVTQTPSHQVTQMGQEVILRCVPISNHLYFYWYRQILGQKVEFLVSFYNNEISEKSEIFDDQFSVERPDGSNFTLKIRSTKLEDSAMYFCASRPRIYEQYFGPGTRLTVT.

A single count supports this clone. The chain recombines TRBV15 with TRBJ1-1; D is perhaps TRBD1 (5 bases). The CDR3 is made up of 16 amino acids. The ends were cut back, 0 bases at V and 10 bases at J, with 21 bases in the middle. Germline V gene sequence: CDR1 LNHNV, CDR2 YYDKDF (reference sequence). This CDR3 reads CATSRDGGTDVRGAFF. CDR3 DNA sequence: TGTGCCACCAGCAGAGATGGGGGGACGGACGTACGGGGAGCTTTCTTT. The full variable domain, rest sourced from reference TRBV15 and TRBJ1-1, is DAMVIQNPRYQVTQFGKPVTLSCSQTLNHNVMYWYQQKSSQAPKLLFHYYDKDFNNEADTPDNFQSRRPNTSFCFLDIRSPGLGDTAMYLCATSRDGGTDVRGAFFGQGTRLTVV.

The V gene is TRBV30, the J gene TRBJ2-5; D ambiguous. The V and J ends lost 0 bases and 7 bases respectively, with 15 bases between them. Germline CDR1 is GTSNPN and CDR2 is SVGIG (reference sequence). The CDR3 has 14 amino acids. The CDR3 sequence: CAWSVRYRERTQYF. The CDR3 coding sequence is TGTGCCTGGAGTGTACGTTACCGAGAGAGGACCCAGTACTTC.

The chain employs TRBV4-2 and TRBJ2-2, with 9 bases that match TRBD2. The CDR3 covers 16 residues. With V trimmed by 4 bases and J by 2 bases, 5 bases remained unmatched. Germline values: CDR1 LGHNA, CDR2 YNFKEQ. CDR3 loop: CASSPGAGGNTGELFF. CDR3 nucleotides: TGTGCCAGCAGCCCGGGAGCGGGGGGAAACACCGGGGAGCTGTTTTTT.

A single count supports this clone. In nucleotides, the CDR3 is TGTGCCAGCAGTCTCGGGACTTCAGACGCCCAGCCCCAGCATTTT. Protein sequence: CASSLGTSDAQPQHF. This chain connects TRBV6-2 or TRBV6-3 to TRBJ1-5; D possibly corresponds to TRBD1 (5 bases). The length of the CDR3 is 15 residues. The V end was cut by 5 bases, the J end by 7 bases, with 18 bases between. CDR1 MNHEY and CDR2 SVGEGT come from the germline V gene.

This chain uses TRBV7-2 with TRBJ2-7, with 7 bases lining up with TRBD2. V was clipped by 2 bases and J by 5 bases; unmatched bases: 9. CDR1 and CDR2 from the germline V gene are SGHTA and FQGNSA. There are 15 residues in the CDR3. CDR3 residues: CASSLIFGGSNEQYF. The CDR3, as DNA: TGTGCCAGCAGCTTAATTTTCGGGGGGAGTAACGAGCAGTACTTC.

The V gene is TRBV4-3, the J gene TRBJ2-7, with TRBD1 as a possible D gene (6 bases). Trimming removed 4 bases from V and 5 bases from J, with 21 bases in between. This CDR3 has 16 amino acids. CDR1 LGHNA and CDR2 YSLEER come from the germline V gene. The CDR3 reads CASSLNPQQGVDEQYF. CDR3 bases: TGCGCCAGCAGCCTCAACCCCCAACAGGGAGTGGACGAGCAGTACTTC.

CDR3 residues: CASSPPGQGSGNTIYF. The CDR3 coding sequence is TGTGCCAGCTCACCCCCGGGACAGGGCTCTGGAAACACCATATATTTT. The chain recombines TRBV18 with TRBJ1-3; 9 positions match TRBD1. V was clipped by 3 bases and J by 0 bases; unmatched bases: 3. Per the germline V gene, CDR1 is KGHSH and CDR2 is LQKENI. The CDR3 has 16 amino acids.

CDR3 nucleotide sequence: TGTGCCAGCAGTTATGGTAGTTATTACGAGCAGTACTTC. Translation: CASSYGSYYEQYF. The rearrangement joins TRBV6-6 to TRBJ2-7, with D unclear. Trimming left V 3 bases short and J 4 bases short, with 10 bases between. Germline V lookup: CDR1 MNHNY, CDR2 SVGAGI (reference sequence). CDR3 size: 13 residues.

The rearrangement joins TRBV5-4 to TRBJ2-5; D is ambiguous. The CDR3 is made up of 13 amino acids. Germline CDR1 is SGHNT and CDR2 is YYREEE (reference sequence). V dropped 0 bases and J dropped 4 bases, with 7 bases sitting between them. CDR3 region: CASSLDNPETQYF. CDR3 coding DNA: TGTGCCAGCAGCTTGGACAATCCAGAGACCCAGTACTTC.

This chain connects TRBV19 to TRBJ2-7; weak D call: TRBD2 (6 bases). The CDR3 loop spans 15 amino acids. V was cut by 3 bases and J by 2 bases, with 14 bases left in between. Germline V CDR1 and CDR2: LNHDA, SQIVND (reference sequence). The CDR3 coding sequence is TGTGCCAGTAGTATTCCAGGGCGGGGAACCTACGAGCAGTACTTC. It encodes CASSIPGRGTYEQYF. The whole variable domain, remainder taken from reference TRBV19 and TRBJ2-7, is DGGITQSPKYLFRKEGQNVTLSCEQNLNHDAMYWYRQDPGQGLRLIYYSQIVNDFQKGDIAEGYSVSREKKESFPLTVTSAQKNPTAFYLCASSIPGRGTYEQYFGPGTRLTVT.

This clone was seen once. The chain carries TRBV28 and TRBJ1-2, with TRBD1 matching over 10 bases. Unmatched junction bases numbered 14, after V lost 5 bases and J lost 5 bases. Per the germline V gene, CDR1 is MDHEN and CDR2 is SYDVKM. The CDR3 runs 17 residues. CDR3 sequence: CASSPRSTGGLGYGYTF. The CDR3 nucleotides read TGTGCCAGCAGTCCAAGGTCGACAGGGGGCTTAGGATATGGCTACACCTTC.

The chain recombines TRBV11-2 with TRBJ2-1; TRBD2 agrees at 10 bases. The V gene's germline CDR1 is SGHAT and CDR2 FQNNGV. After removal of 1 base from V and 7 bases from J, the junction contained 4 bases not matched to a gene. This CDR3 region has 15 residues. The CDR3 DNA follows: TGTGCCAGCAGCTTAGTCCCGGGACTAGCGAATGAGCAGTTCTTC. Its protein product is CASSLVPGLANEQFF.

The chain links TRBV25-1 to TRBJ2-1; 12 positions agree with TRBD2. The CDR3 is 17 amino acids. Germline values: CDR1 MGHDK, CDR2 SYGVNS. V was pared by 0 bases and J by 6 bases, with 6 bases of the junction left unmatched. The CDR3 protein is CASSEYEGLAGFNEQFF. The CDR3 bases are TGTGCCAGCAGTGAATATGAGGGACTAGCGGGTTTCAATGAGCAGTTCTTC.

This clone showed up just once. V is TRBV7-2 and J is TRBJ2-7, with 7 bases aligning to TRBD1. Germline V gene sequence: CDR1 SGHTA, CDR2 FQGNSA. This CDR3 contains 12 residues. With 5 bases clipped from V and 6 bases from J, the junction kept 4 bases outside the gene matches. The CDR3 reads CASSDRDREQYF. CDR3 DNA: TGTGCCAGCAGCGACAGGGACCGCGAGCAGTACTTC.

The CDR3 spells CASSQDSPPTGADEQYF. For the CDR3, the DNA is TGTGCCAGCAGCCAAGATTCCCCCCCGACAGGGGCAGACGAGCAGTACTTC. V is TRBV3-1 (or the pseudogene TRBV3-2) and J is TRBJ2-7, with TRBD1 matching over 8 bases. In germline, CDR1 is LGHDT, CDR2 YNNKEL (reference sequence). The CDR3 is 17 amino acids. Germline trimming cut 0 bases from V and 5 bases from J; bases unmatched to any gene: 12.

The chain is built from TRBV4-1 and TRBJ2-5; unclear D gene. The CDR3 consists of 12 residues. Germline CDR1 and CDR2: MGHRA and YSYEKL. V lost 0 bases and J lost 5, with 4 bases in between. The CDR3 bases are TGCGCCAGCAGCCAAGATAGCGAGACCCAGTACTTC. Translated, it gives CASSQDSETQYF.